This TCR beta chain was captured in a study of shared clonotypes between healthy human individuals. Whole-study results and caveats: When naive CD4 clonotypes were compared across four donors, 4% to 6.5% were shared. Generation probability values for non-shared clonotypes were lower than those for clonotypes shared by all four donors.

TCRdb's table, derived via immunoSEQ multiplex PCR, lists solely in-frame clones and lacks some. This table holds about 690,000 clones, about 92% found once. The CDR3 has 15 amino acids. The germline V gene encodes CDR1 MNHEY and CDR2 SMNVEV (reference sequence). All donors were Caucasian adults living in Nashville, Tennessee. The CD8 memory sample joined CD45RO+ cells and CCR7-negative CD45RA+ cells. In the case of this clone: The target antigen is unknown.

The rearrangement uses TRBV27 and TRBJ2-2, with TRBD2 matching over 10 bases. The source is a man aged 18 to 29 in good health. Some clones in this sample may be carry-over from other donors' samples. Sequenced: memory CD8+ T cells from PBMCs. Documented subset: CD45RO+ cells pooled with CCR7-negative TemRA cells. CDR3 sequence (DNA): TGTGCTACAGGGCTAGCGGGAGCCCTCACCGGGGAGCTGTTTTTT. It translates to CATGLAGALTGELFF.